One and the same sample provided the 25 T cell receptor beta chains below, sequenced in a study of T cell responses to AZD1222 COVID-19 vaccine. The assay was immunoSEQ multiplex PCR, and TCRdb's table has in-frame clones only and misses some. This table has around 140,000 clones, approximately 92% appearing once. Specimen: peripheral blood, collected on day 0 of AZD1222 vaccination. These receptors all stem from an adult in good health.

This chain connects TRBV25-1 to TRBJ2-6, with D tentatively TRBD1 or TRBD2 (5 bases each). The CDR3 totals 15 residues. Trimming took off 4 bases at V and 2 bases at J, with 9 bases between the two ends. The V gene's germline CDR1 is MGHDK and CDR2 SYGVNS. DNA for the CDR3: TGTGCCAGCAGTGCCGGGACCGCTGGGGCCAACGTCCTGACTTTC. Protein: CASSAGTAGANVLTF.

This clone was picked up a small number of times. The chain recombines TRBV3-1 (or the pseudogene TRBV3-2) with TRBJ1-6; D is undetermined. In germline, CDR1 is LGHDT, CDR2 YNNKEL (reference sequence). Trimming took 4 bases from V and 0 from J, leaving 34 bases between them. This CDR3 region has 24 residues. In DNA form, the CDR3 reads TGTGCCAGCAGCCCGATATATTATGGTCATAGGGAACACCACCCTAGCTCCTATAATTCACCCCTCCACTTT. Its protein is CASSPIYYGHREHHPSSYNSPLHF.

V is TRBV28 and J is TRBJ1-6; TRBD1 matches 7 bases. This CDR3 spans 15 amino acids. V was clipped by 5 bases and J by 7 bases; unmatched bases: 8. Germline CDR1 MDHEN, CDR2 SYDVKM. CDR3 amino acids: CASSPQTGINSPLHF. Written as DNA, the CDR3 is TGTGCCAGCAGTCCCCAGACAGGGATCAATTCACCCCTCCACTTT.

The genes are TRBV7-9 and TRBJ1-1; no reliable D call. Germline loops: CDR1 SEHNR, CDR2 FQNEAQ (reference sequence). This CDR3 region has 14 residues. The ends were cut back, 5 bases at V and 5 bases at J, with 15 bases in the middle. The chain's CDR3 is CASSNPAGLTEAFF. CDR3 nucleotides: TGTGCCAGCAGCAACCCTGCAGGTCTGACTGAAGCTTTCTTT.

This clone appeared a few times. The gene calls are TRBV3-1 (or the pseudogene TRBV3-2) and TRBJ1-1; the match to TRBD1 covers 8 bases. V lost 3 bases and J lost 3; bases outside the gene matches: 0. The germline V gene has CDR1 LGHDT and CDR2 YNNKEL (reference sequence). This CDR3 contains 13 residues. CDR3 bases: TGTGCCAGCAGCCAGACAGGGGACACTGAAGCTTTCTTT. Translated, it gives CASSQTGDTEAFF.

CDR3 nucleotide sequence: TGCGCCAGCAGCTCCGAATCGGGCCCCGGCGAAAAACTGTTTTTT. Protein: CASSSESGPGEKLFF. The V gene is TRBV5-1, the J gene TRBJ1-4, with unresolved D. Germline CDR1 reads SGHRS; CDR2 reads YFSETQ. Trimming cost V 3 bases and J 8 bases, with 17 bases left between them. The CDR3 has 15 amino acids.

The rearrangement joins TRBV7-6 to TRBJ2-7; the match to TRBD1 covers 7 bases. The CDR3 spans 14 residues. J gave up 1 base and V 5 bases, and 5 bases lay outside the gene matches. The germline V gene has CDR1 SGHVS and CDR2 FNYEAQ. In nucleotides, the CDR3 is TGTGCCAGCAGCAACGGACAGGCGTCCTACGAGCAGTACTTC. Translating gives CASSNGQASYEQYF.

This clone is a singleton in its sample. V usage is TRBV6-5 and J usage is TRBJ2-2, with a tentative D call TRBD2 (6 bases). CDR3 length equals 15 residues. Germline V gene data show CDR1 as MNHEY and CDR2 as SVGAGI. The ends were cut back, 9 bases at V and 2 bases at J, with 16 bases in the middle. The CDR3 loop is CASKGGSENTGELFF. The DNA for the CDR3 is TGTGCCAGTAAGGGAGGCTCCGAAAACACCGGGGAGCTGTTTTTT.

The chain employs TRBV3-1 (or the pseudogene TRBV3-2) and TRBJ2-7; a possible D gene is TRBD2 (6 bases). The CDR3 consists of 15 residues. Trimming removed 1 base at V and 4 bases at J, with 14 bases between. CDR1 and CDR2 from the germline V gene are LGHDT and YNNKEL (reference sequence). The CDR3 sequence is CASSQALAGRYEQYF. The CDR3 DNA reads TGTGCCAGCAGCCAAGCGCTCGCAGGGAGGTACGAGCAGTACTTC.

CDR3 sequence (DNA): TGTGCCAGCAGTAGTTCTCCCTATCACACCGGGGAGCTGTTTTTT. Translated, it gives CASSSSPYHTGELFF. The chain links TRBV7-3 to TRBJ2-2, with D uncertain. This CDR3 has 15 amino acids. Trimming took off 6 bases at V and 3 bases at J, with 14 bases between the two ends. In germline, CDR1 is SGHTA, CDR2 FQGTGA.

V gene TRBV28 combines with J gene TRBJ1-3; D remains ambiguous. CDR3 length: 14 amino acids. Between the trimmed V and J ends, which lost 2 bases and 4 bases, there was a span of 9 bases. Per the germline V gene, CDR1 is MDHEN and CDR2 is SYDVKM. CDR3 region: CASSLALQGNTIYF. The CDR3 region has the DNA TGTGCCAGCAGTTTAGCCCTACAGGGAAACACCATATATTTT.

This rearrangement joins TRBV10-3 to TRBJ2-7; D unclear. CDR1 is ENHRY and CDR2 is SYGVKD in the germline V gene. CDR3 size: 15 residues. Trimming pared 2 bases from V and 0 bases from J, leaving 11 bases between. The CDR3 loop is CAISEPGSFSYEQYF. CDR3 sequence (DNA): TGTGCCATCAGTGAGCCGGGTTCTTTCTCCTACGAGCAGTACTTC.

The chain joins TRBV6-5 to TRBJ1-4, with no clear D. The CDR3 sequence is 14 residues long. Germline V CDR1 and CDR2: MNHEY, SVGAGI. Trimming took off 8 bases at V and 4 bases at J, with 14 bases between the two ends. The CDR3 region has the DNA TGTGCCAGCCGACCCCCCGGCCTTAATGAAAAACTGTTTTTT. Translated: CASRPPGLNEKLFF.

As concerns this clone: Other DNA sequences in this specimen translate into the identical CDR3. The rearrangement links TRBV6-5 to TRBJ1-2, with TRBD1 identical over 7 bases. Trimming cost V 0 bases and J 4 bases; bases outside gene matches: 8. The CDR3 has 16 residues. Germline CDR1 reads MNHEY; CDR2 reads SVGAGI. Here the CDR3 reads CASSYSSLQGSYGYTF. CDR3 DNA sequence: TGTGCCAGCAGTTACTCGAGCCTACAGGGGAGCTATGGCTACACCTTC.

The V gene is TRBV4-1, the J gene TRBJ1-1; no firm D call. This CDR3 contains 15 residues. Per the germline V gene, CDR1 is MGHRA and CDR2 is YSYEKL. V was shortened by 2 bases and J by 1 base, with 11 bases between the two germline ends. The CDR3 DNA reads as TGCGCCAGCAGCCAAAGTTTTCTAGGGAACACTGAAGCTTTCTTT. It is translated as CASSQSFLGNTEAFF.

The V call is TRBV15, the J call TRBJ1-3; D is unclear. CDR3 length: 14 amino acids. Per germline, CDR1 LNHNV and CDR2 YYDKDF (reference sequence). Between the trimmed V and J ends, which lost 4 bases and 4 bases, there was a span of 11 bases. The CDR3, as DNA: TGTGCCACCAGCAAAGAGTTCTCCGGAAACACCATATATTTT. It is translated as CATSKEFSGNTIYF.

The chain joins TRBV5-1 to TRBJ2-7; the D gene is possibly TRBD1 (7 bases). CDR3 size: 15 residues. Deletions cut 0 bases from V and 2 bases from J, with 12 bases between. Germline V CDR1 and CDR2: SGHRS, YFSETQ. The CDR3 is CASSLDAGTAYEQYF. CDR3 bases: TGCGCCAGCAGCTTGGACGCGGGGACAGCCTACGAGCAGTACTTC.

The CDR3 bases are TGCAGCGTTGGCAGGGGGATCGCTGAAGCTTTCTTT. It translates to CSVGRGIAEAFF. The chain is built from TRBV29-1 and TRBJ1-1, with TRBD1 matching 7 bases. CDR1 is SQVTM and CDR2 is ANQGSEA in the germline V gene. There are 12 residues in the CDR3. Losses at the gene ends were 4 bases for V and 6 bases for J; bases not matched to a gene: 5.

This chain joins TRBV9 and TRBJ1-3; no clear D gene. The V gene lost 4 bases and the J gene lost 7 bases, with 9 bases spanning the gap. Germline V gives CDR1 SGDLS, CDR2 YYNGEE. CDR3 length: 12 residues. CDR3 bases: TGTGCCAGCAGCCCCACGGGGAACACCATATATTTT. The encoded protein is CASSPTGNTIYF.

The chain links TRBV7-2 to TRBJ2-3; D possibly uses TRBD1 or TRBD2 (5 bases each). The V gene lost 2 bases and the J gene lost 1 base, with 10 bases spanning the gap. From germline, CDR1 is SGHTA and CDR2 FQGNSA. The CDR3 consists of 15 residues. The CDR3 DNA reads TGTGCCAGCAGCTTATCGGGGCCGGGCACAGATACGCAGTATTTT. Translation: CASSLSGPGTDTQYF.

The chain has TRBV4-1 and TRBJ2-5; D ambiguous. V was cut by 4 bases and J by 2 bases, with 8 bases left in between. Germline V gene sequence: CDR1 MGHRA, CDR2 YSYEKL. The CDR3 is 13 amino acids. CDR3 loop: CASSLRHQETQYF. CDR3 sequence (DNA): TGCGCCAGCAGCCTGCGGCATCAAGAGACCCAGTACTTC.

This rearrangement joins TRBV25-1 to TRBJ1-5, with 8 bases identical to TRBD1. After removal of 5 bases from V and 5 bases from J, the junction contained 5 bases not matched to a gene. The CDR3 contains 14 residues. Per the germline V gene, CDR1 is MGHDK and CDR2 is SYGVNS. CDR3 loop: CASSRGQAHQPQHF. The DNA for the CDR3 is TGTGCCAGCAGTAGGGGACAGGCACATCAGCCCCAGCATTTT.

The table lists this clone with a count of one. The chain has TRBV5-4 and TRBJ1-1; D is ambiguous. V lost 4 bases, J lost 6 bases, and 13 bases lay in between. CDR3 length: 13 residues. Germline V gene sequence: CDR1 SGHNT, CDR2 YYREEE (reference sequence). As DNA, the CDR3 is TGTGCCAGCAGCCTCGGCCCTACCCCTGAAGCTTTCTTT. The encoded protein is CASSLGPTPEAFF.

In this sample, this clone turned up a few times. The J gene is TRBJ1-5, the V gene TRBV28, with unresolved D. The V gene lost 2 bases and the J gene lost 16 bases, with 21 bases spanning the gap. Per the germline V gene, CDR1 is MDHEN and CDR2 is SYDVKM. The CDR3 spans 14 residues. The CDR3 loop reads CASSLPRTLPTLHF. CDR3 DNA sequence: TGTGCCAGCAGTTTACCCCGGACTCTCCCGACCCTACATTTT.

This chain connects TRBV30 to TRBJ2-2, with D hard to call. V lost 1 base to trimming and J lost 8 bases, with 5 bases between them. The CDR3 is 11 residues long. Germline V gene sequence: CDR1 GTSNPN, CDR2 SVGIG (reference sequence). As DNA, the CDR3 is TGTGCCTGGAGTGGGGGTGGGGAGCTGTTTTTT. This translates into CAWSGGGELFF.